This T cell receptor beta chain is from a study of beta chain features in type 1 diabetes. Turning to the study itself: No patient-donor differences in age, gender, total cells or subset yield. Regarding the study as a whole: Among all four CD4+ subsets, Type 1 diabetes patients had TCRB CDR3s that were moderately but significantly shorter.

On this clone itself: Its antigen is undetermined.

Expressed TCRB transcripts were sequenced, since all the RNA that had been isolated was reverse transcribed. Profiling relied on immunoSEQ multiplex PCR, and the TCRdb table lists in-frame clones only, not all of them. The table lists hundreds of thousands of clones, 9.3% of them singletons. Germline loops: CDR1 MNHEY, CDR2 SMNVEV (reference sequence). V was trimmed by 8 bases and J by 8 bases, leaving 22 bases between them. This CDR3 spans 15 amino acids. The chain links TRBV27 to TRBJ1-3; D is possibly TRBD1 (5 bases). The source material was central memory CD4+ T cells from blood. The sequence was collected from a man aged 25 to 40 with type 1 diabetes. CDR3 loop: CASRRNGGALDTIYF. The CDR3 DNA sequence: TGTGCCAGCCGTCGCAACGGGGGTGCTCTAGACACCATATATTTT.